This TCR beta chain was captured by sequencing in a study of blood T cells in healthy people across ages. Note on this clonotype: Antigen: not known.

This CDR3 spans 14 amino acids. Germline CDR1 reads ENHRY; CDR2 reads SYGVKD. V dropped 7 bases and J dropped 8; count of bases not matched to a gene: 9. Together with a sample-barcoded 5' primer, a J-beta primer mix was included in a second PCR lasting about 6 to 11 cycles. No fewer than 3 million CDR3-containing paired-end reads came from each sample. Each CDR3 protein is one row after TCRdb ran MiXCR on the 5' RACE reads. The sample yields about 1.5 million distinct CDR3 sequences, approximately 43% seen once. General study findings and limits: Both naive CD4+ cell counts and diversity were greater in long-lived donors than in aged donors. Diversity estimates drawn from one million T cells were deemed underestimates. Any conclusive comparison of naive versus antigen-experienced cells was prevented by using unsorted PBMCs.

The receptor was derived from a young woman in good health. The chain combines TRBV10-3 with TRBJ1-4, with 8 bases lining up with TRBD1. Sequencing was carried out using blood. The DNA for the CDR3 is TGTGCCATCACTTGGGACAGGACTCCCGAAAAACTGTTTTTT. It yields the protein CAITWDRTPEKLFF.